The clone carrying this TCR beta chain has only a few counts. One end of the junction fails to match germline, which may point to a read error. These data are taken from a study of blood T cells in healthy people across ages. Combining a sample-barcoded 5' primer with a J-beta primer mix, a second PCR ran for 7 to 11 cycles. TCRdb independently ran MiXCR on the 5' RACE reads; one entry per CDR3 protein. The repertoire has hundreds of thousands of distinct CDR3 sequences, around 21% of them found once; the top ten carry under 4%. The CDR3 sequence is 17 residues long. The germline CDR1 and CDR2 sequences are DFQATT and SNEGSKA (reference sequence).

This chain links TRBV20-1 with TRBJ2-7; 7 bases map to TRBD2. Sequenced input: blood. The origin of this receptor is a man aged 65 to 85 in good health. CDR3 sequence (DNA): TGCAGTGCTAGAGATCCCTCTACCAGCGGGAACTCCTACGAGCAGTATTTC. It encodes CSARDPSTSGNSYEQYF.